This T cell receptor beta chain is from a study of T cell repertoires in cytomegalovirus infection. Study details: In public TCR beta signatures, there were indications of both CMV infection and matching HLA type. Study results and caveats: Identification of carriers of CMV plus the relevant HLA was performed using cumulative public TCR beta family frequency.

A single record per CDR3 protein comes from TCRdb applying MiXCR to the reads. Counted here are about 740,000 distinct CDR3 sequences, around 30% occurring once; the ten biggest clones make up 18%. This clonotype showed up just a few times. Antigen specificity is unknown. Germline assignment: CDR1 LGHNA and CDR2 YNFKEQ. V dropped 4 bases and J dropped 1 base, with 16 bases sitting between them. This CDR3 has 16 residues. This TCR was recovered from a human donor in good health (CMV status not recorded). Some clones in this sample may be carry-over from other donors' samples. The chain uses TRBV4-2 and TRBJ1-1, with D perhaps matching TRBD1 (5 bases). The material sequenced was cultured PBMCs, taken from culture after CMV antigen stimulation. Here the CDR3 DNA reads TGTGCCAGCAGCCCCCATTGGGGGATAGGGAACACTGAAGCTTTCTTT. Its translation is CASSPHWGIGNTEAFF.